This T cell receptor beta chain was obtained from a study of cytomegalovirus exposure and HLA in healthy donors. Notes on this clone: No antigen is known for it.

With 60 Vbeta and 13 Jbeta primers, the PCR was carried out. TCRdb's table, derived via immunoSEQ multiplex PCR, lists solely in-frame clones and lacks some. The data contain over 100,000 clones, about 70% of them singletons. Overall study findings and caveats: Immune exposure was documented only through CMV serostatus. High specificity and sensitivity for cytomegalovirus status were reported for the classifier.

Sequencing input: PBMCs. The receptor's source is a human donor in good health.

The CDR3 loop reads CASSGLAGYYEQYF. CDR3 in DNA: TGTGCCAGCTCGGGACTAGCGGGCTACTACGAGCAGTACTTC. V usage is TRBV6-1 and J usage is TRBJ2-7, with 12 positions matching TRBD2. The V and J ends lost 8 bases and 3 bases, in that order; junction bases with no gene match: 5. The CDR3 runs to 14 residues. CDR1 is MNHNS and CDR2 is SASEGT in the germline V gene.